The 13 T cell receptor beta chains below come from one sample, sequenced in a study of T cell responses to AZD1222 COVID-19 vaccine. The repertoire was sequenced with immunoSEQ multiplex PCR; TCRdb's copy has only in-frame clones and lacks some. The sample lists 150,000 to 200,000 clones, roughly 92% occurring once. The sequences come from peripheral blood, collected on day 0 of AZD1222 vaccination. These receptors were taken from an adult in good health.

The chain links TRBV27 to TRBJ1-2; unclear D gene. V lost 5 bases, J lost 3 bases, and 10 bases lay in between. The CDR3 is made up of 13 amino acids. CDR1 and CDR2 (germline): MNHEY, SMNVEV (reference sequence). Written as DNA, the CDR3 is TGTGCCAGCAGTCTCGGGCAGGACTATGGCTACACCTTC. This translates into CASSLGQDYGYTF.

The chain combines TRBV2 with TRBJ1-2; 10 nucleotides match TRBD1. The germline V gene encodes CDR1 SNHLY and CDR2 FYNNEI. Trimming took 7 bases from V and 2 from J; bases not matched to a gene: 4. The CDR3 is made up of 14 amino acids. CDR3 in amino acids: CASILGQGNYGYTF. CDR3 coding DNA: TGTGCCAGCATCTTGGGACAGGGGAACTATGGCTACACCTTC.

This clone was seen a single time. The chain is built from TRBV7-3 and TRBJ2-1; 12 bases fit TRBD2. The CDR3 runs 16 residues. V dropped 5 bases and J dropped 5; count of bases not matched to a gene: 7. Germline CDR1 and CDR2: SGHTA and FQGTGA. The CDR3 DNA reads TGTGCCAGCAGCCCTGGGCCTAGCGGGAGGGACAATGAGCAGTTCTTC. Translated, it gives CASSPGPSGRDNEQFF.

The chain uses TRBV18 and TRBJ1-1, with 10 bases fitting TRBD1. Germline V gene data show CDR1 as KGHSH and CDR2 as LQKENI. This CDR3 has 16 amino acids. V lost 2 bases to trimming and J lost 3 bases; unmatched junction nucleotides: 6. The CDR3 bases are TGTGCCAGCTCACCAGGGACAGGGGTGAGGGACACTGAAGCTTTCTTT. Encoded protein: CASSPGTGVRDTEAFF.

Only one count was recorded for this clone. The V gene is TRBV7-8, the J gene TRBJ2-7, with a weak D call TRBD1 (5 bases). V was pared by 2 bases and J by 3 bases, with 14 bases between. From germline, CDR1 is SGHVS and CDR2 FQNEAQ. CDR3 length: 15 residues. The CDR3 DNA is TGTGCCAGCAGCTTACAGGGCGGCCCGTACTACGAGCAGTACTTC. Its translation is CASSLQGGPYYEQYF.

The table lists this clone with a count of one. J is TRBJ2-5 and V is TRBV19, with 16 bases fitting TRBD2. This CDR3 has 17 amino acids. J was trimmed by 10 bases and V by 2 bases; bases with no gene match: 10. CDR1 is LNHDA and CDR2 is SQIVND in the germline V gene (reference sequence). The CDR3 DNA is TGTGCCAGTAGTATAAGTTTGAGGGGGACTAGCGGGAGGGTCCAGTACTTC. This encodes CASSISLRGTSGRVQYF.

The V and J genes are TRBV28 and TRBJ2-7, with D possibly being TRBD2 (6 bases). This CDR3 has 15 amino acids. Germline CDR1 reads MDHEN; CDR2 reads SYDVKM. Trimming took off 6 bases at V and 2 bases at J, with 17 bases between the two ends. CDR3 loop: CASSPFGGFTYEQYF. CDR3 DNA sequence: TGTGCCAGCAGCCCCTTTGGGGGGTTTACCTACGAGCAGTACTTC.

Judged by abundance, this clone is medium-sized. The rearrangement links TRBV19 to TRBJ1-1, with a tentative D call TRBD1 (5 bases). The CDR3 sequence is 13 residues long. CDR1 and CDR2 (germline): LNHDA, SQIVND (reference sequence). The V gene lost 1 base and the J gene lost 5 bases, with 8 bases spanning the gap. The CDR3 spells CASSIGQGTEAFF. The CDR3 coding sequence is TGTGCCAGTAGTATAGGGCAGGGTACTGAAGCTTTCTTT.

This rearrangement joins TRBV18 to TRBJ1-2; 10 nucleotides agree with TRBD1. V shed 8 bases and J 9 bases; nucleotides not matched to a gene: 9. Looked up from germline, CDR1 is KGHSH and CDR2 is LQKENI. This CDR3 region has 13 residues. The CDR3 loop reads CASTGQGGYSYTF. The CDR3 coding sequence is TGTGCCAGCACTGGACAGGGGGGTTATAGCTACACCTTC.

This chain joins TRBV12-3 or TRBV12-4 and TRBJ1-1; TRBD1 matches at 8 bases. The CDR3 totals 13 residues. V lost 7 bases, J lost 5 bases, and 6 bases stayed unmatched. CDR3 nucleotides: TGTGCCAGCACCCGACAGGGGAGTACTGAAGCTTTCTTT. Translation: CASTRQGSTEAFF.

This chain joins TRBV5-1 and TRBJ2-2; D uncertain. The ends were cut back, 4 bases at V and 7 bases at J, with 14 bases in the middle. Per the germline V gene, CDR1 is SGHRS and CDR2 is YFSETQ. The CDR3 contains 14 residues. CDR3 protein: CASSPGRGIGELFF. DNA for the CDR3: TGCGCCAGCAGCCCCGGTCGTGGGATCGGGGAGCTGTTTTTT.

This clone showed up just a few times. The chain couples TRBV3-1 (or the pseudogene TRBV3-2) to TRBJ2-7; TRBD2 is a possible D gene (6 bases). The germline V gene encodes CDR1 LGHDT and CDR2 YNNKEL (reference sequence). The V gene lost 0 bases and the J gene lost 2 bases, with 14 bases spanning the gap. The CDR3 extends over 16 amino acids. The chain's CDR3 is CASSQDGGVRAYEQYF. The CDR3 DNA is TGTGCCAGCAGCCAAGATGGCGGGGTAAGGGCCTACGAGCAGTACTTC.

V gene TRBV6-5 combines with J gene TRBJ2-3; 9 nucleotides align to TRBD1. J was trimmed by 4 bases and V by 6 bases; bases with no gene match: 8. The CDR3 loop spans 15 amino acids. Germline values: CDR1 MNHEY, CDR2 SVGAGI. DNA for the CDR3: TGTGCCAGCAGCCAACAGGGGGCTGAAGCAGATACGCAGTATTTT. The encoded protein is CASSQQGAEADTQYF.